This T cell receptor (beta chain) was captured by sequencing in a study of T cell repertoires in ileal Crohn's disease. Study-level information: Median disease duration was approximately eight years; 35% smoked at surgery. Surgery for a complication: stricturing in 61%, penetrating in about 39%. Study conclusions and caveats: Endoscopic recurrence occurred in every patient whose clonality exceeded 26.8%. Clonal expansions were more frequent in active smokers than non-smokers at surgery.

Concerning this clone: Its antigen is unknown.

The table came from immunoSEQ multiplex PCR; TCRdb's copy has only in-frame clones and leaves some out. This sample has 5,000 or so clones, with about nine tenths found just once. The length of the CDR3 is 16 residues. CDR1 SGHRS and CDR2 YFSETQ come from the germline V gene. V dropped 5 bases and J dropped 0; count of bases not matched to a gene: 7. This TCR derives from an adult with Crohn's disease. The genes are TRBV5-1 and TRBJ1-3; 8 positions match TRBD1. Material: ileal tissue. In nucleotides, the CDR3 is TGCGCCAGCAGACCAAATACAGGGGGCTCTGGAAACACCATATATTTT. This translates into CASRPNTGGSGNTIYF.